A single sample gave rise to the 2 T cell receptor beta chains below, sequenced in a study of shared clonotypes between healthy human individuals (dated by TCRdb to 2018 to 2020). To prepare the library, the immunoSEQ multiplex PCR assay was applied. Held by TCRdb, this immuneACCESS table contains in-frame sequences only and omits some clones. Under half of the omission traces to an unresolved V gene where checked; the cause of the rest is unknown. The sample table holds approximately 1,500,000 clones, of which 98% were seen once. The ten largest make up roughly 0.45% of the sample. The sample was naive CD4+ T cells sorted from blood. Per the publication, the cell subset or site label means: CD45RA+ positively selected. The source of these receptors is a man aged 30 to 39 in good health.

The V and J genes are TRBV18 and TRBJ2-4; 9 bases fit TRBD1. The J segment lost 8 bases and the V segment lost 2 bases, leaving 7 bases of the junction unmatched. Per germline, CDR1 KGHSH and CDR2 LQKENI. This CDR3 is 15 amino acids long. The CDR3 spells CASSPGRQGVDIQYF. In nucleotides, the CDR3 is TGTGCCAGCTCACCAGGGCGACAGGGGGTGGACATTCAGTACTTC.

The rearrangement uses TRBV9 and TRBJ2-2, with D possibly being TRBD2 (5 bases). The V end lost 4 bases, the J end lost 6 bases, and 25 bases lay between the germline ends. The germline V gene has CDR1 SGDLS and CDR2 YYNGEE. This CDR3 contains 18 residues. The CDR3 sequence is CASSFPHTERAGAGELFF. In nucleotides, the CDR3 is TGTGCCAGCAGCTTCCCCCACACGGAAAGGGCGGGTGCCGGGGAGCTGTTTTTT. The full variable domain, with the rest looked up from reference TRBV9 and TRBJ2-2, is DSGVTQTPKHLITATGQRVTLRCSPRSGDLSVYWYQQSLDQGLQFLIQYYNGEERAKGNILERFSAQQFPDLHSELNLSSLELGDSALYFCASSFPHTERAGAGELFFGEGSRLTVL.